This T cell receptor beta chain was captured by sequencing in a study of T cell responses to AZD1222 COVID-19 vaccine. Measured with immunoSEQ multiplex PCR; TCRdb has only the in-frame clones, and not every one. The repertoire holds some 170,000 clones, with 85% to 95% as singletons. Germline V CDR1 and CDR2: KGHSH, LQKENI. The CDR3 extends over 14 amino acids. Trimming left V 1 base short and J 6 bases short, with 10 bases between. This TCR was sampled from an adult in good health. The sample in question was peripheral blood, obtained on day 0 of AZD1222 vaccination. This chain uses TRBV18 with TRBJ2-1; weak D call: TRBD2 (6 bases). The CDR3 DNA reads TGTGCCAGCTCACCACGGGAGGTCGCCAATGAGCAGTTCTTC. Its protein product is CASSPREVANEQFF.